This entry lists 21 T cell receptor beta chains sequenced from one sample in a study of early T cells in non-severe SARS-CoV-2 infection. In TCRdb, the 5' RACE reads were re-called with MiXCR into one record per CDR3 protein. This sample has 70,000 to 90,000 distinct CDR3 sequences, with about 10% found just once. Sequencing was done on a sample of whole blood. The source is an adult who was a healthcare worker with PCR-confirmed SARS-CoV-2 infection or an uninfected control (not recorded which).

The V and J genes are TRBV2 and TRBJ1-4; D gene ambiguous. The CDR3 consists of 13 residues. Germline loops: CDR1 SNHLY, CDR2 FYNNEI. Trimming left V 7 bases short and J 3 bases short, with 9 bases between. CDR3 sequence reads: CASKRGANEKLFF. The CDR3 coding sequence is TGTGCCAGCAAGCGGGGAGCTAATGAAAAACTGTTTTTT.

This clonotype was picked up a small number of times. V usage is TRBV3-1 and J usage is TRBJ1-5; possible D gene TRBD1, 5 bases. Germline CDR1 reads LGHDT; CDR2 reads YNNKEL (reference sequence). The V end lost 4 bases, the J end lost 3 bases, and 13 bases lay between the germline ends. The CDR3 is 15 amino acids. CDR3 loop: CASSPGQGSNQPQHF. The CDR3 DNA reads as TGTGCCAGCAGCCCCGGGCAGGGATCCAATCAGCCCCAGCATTTT. Looking up the rest from reference TRBV3-1 and TRBJ1-5 gives the full variable domain: DTAVSQTPKYLVTQMGNDKSIKCEQNLGHDTMYWYKQDSKKFLKIMFSYNNKELIINETVPNRFSPKSPDKAHLNLHINSLELGDSAVYFCASSPGQGSNQPQHFGDGTRLSIL.

There are a few counts of this clonotype. The chain couples TRBV7-2 to TRBJ2-1; D remains unclear. Germline values: CDR1 SGHTA, CDR2 FQGNSA. Trimming stripped 1 base from V and 5 bases from J, with 6 bases between. The CDR3 contains 13 residues. Here the CDR3 reads CASSLVTHNEQFF. The CDR3 nucleotides are TGTGCCAGCAGCTTAGTGACCCACAATGAGCAGTTCTTC. Drawing the rest from reference TRBV7-2 and TRBJ2-1, the complete variable domain is GAGVSQSPSNKVTEKGKDVELRCDPISGHTALYWYRQSLGQGLEFLIYFQGNSAPDKSGLPSDRFSAERTGGSVSTLTIQRTQQEDSAVYLCASSLVTHNEQFFGPGTRLTVL.

To note about this clonotype: Just one base apart from a much larger clone, this may be a read error. The genes are TRBV3-1 and TRBJ2-5, with D hard to call. The CDR3 extends over 16 amino acids. From germline, CDR1 is LGHDT and CDR2 YNNKEL (reference sequence). CDR3 nucleotide sequence: TGTGCCAGCAGCCAAGAAGGTGTGAAGTGGTCAGAGACCCGGTACTTC. This gives the protein CASSQEGVKWSETRYF.

In its sample, this clonotype was seen many times. The chain carries TRBV29-1 and TRBJ2-1; 10 bases line up with TRBD2. The CDR3 covers 17 residues. J lost 5 bases, V lost 6 bases, and 16 bases had no gene match. The germline gives CDR1 SQVTM, CDR2 ANQGSEA. The CDR3 region has the DNA TGCAGCGTCACGGGGCTAGCGGGGGCCTCTCGGGACAATGAGCAGTTCTTC. Its translation is CSVTGLAGASRDNEQFF.

This clonotype was observed many times. The rearrangement uses TRBV20-1 and TRBJ1-1; maybe TRBD1 (5 bases). Deletions cut 5 bases from V and 3 bases from J, with 22 bases between. CDR1 and CDR2 (germline): DFQATT, SNEGSKA (reference sequence). This CDR3 region has 16 residues. CDR3 sequence (DNA): TGCAGTGCTCGTCCCGGGACTTCGAGTTGGGACACTGAAGCTTTCTTT. Amino acid sequence: CSARPGTSSWDTEAFF.

The chain recombines TRBV24-1 with TRBJ1-4; weak D call: TRBD1 (6 bases). The V gene lost 3 bases and the J gene lost 5 bases, with 18 bases spanning the gap. This CDR3 is built from 17 residues. Per the germline V gene, CDR1 is KGHDR and CDR2 is SFDVKD. The CDR3 DNA sequence: TGTGCCACCAGTGATACGACAGGTCAGCCTCTGAATGAAAAACTGTTTTTT. Its protein product is CATSDTTGQPLNEKLFF.

This clonotype was picked up many times. This sequence joins TRBV6-1 and TRBJ2-3; 7 bases are a match to TRBD2. Germline CDR1 MNHNS, CDR2 SASEGT. The CDR3 loop spans 14 amino acids. V shed 4 bases, J shed 4 bases, and the junction held 5 bases outside the gene matches. The CDR3 region has the DNA TGTGCCAGCAGTGCTAGCGGAGGGCCAGATACGCAGTATTTT. It specifies CASSASGGPDTQYF.

Details on this clonotype: Mismatch with germline at one junction end may stem from a read error. The CDR3 loop reads CASSQGQSYEQNF. In nucleotides, the CDR3 is TGTGCCAGCAGTCAGGGACAGAGCTACGAGCAGAACTTC. The chain recombines TRBV2 with TRBJ2-7; 7 bases agree with TRBD1. Germline loops: CDR1 SNHLY, CDR2 FYNNEI. There are 13 residues in the CDR3.

This clonotype was recorded a few times. The rearrangement uses TRBV4-2 and TRBJ1-3; possibly TRBD1 for D (6 bases). Germline lookup yields CDR1 LGHNA and CDR2 YNFKEQ. Trimming removed 0 bases at V and 4 bases at J, with 10 bases between. The CDR3 length is 15 residues. The CDR3 loop reads CASSQEWGAGNTIYF. CDR3 coding DNA: TGTGCCAGCAGCCAAGAGTGGGGGGCCGGAAACACCATATATTTT.

This clonotype was observed a handful of times. The gene calls are TRBV6-6 and TRBJ1-2; 9 bases line up with TRBD1. Germline assignment: CDR1 MNHNY and CDR2 SVGAGI (reference sequence). V dropped 6 bases and J dropped 3; count of bases not matched to a gene: 5. The CDR3 consists of 14 residues. The CDR3 coding sequence is TGTGCCAGCAGAAACAGGGGGCGAGACTATGGCTACACCTTC. Translating it yields CASRNRGRDYGYTF.

A remark on this clonotype: The junction departs from the called germline gene at one end, perhaps through a read error. V and J are TRBV3-1 and TRBJ2-7; D unclear. The germline V gene has CDR1 LGHDT and CDR2 YNNKEL (reference sequence). The length of the CDR3 is 11 residues. The DNA for the CDR3 is TGTGCCAGCAGCCAAGATTACGGGCAGTACTTC. Encoded protein: CASSQDYGQYF.

This clonotype was recorded a few times. The chain employs TRBV7-2 and TRBJ2-3; 7 nucleotides agree with TRBD1. V lost 4 bases, J lost 5 bases, and 12 bases stayed unmatched. The length of the CDR3 is 16 residues. Germline loops: CDR1 SGHTA, CDR2 FQGNSA. In nucleotides, the CDR3 is TGTGCCAGCAGCTCCAACGACAGGGTCCGGGGAGATACGCAGTATTTT. Amino acids: CASSSNDRVRGDTQYF.

This clonotype was seen only a few times. The CDR3: CASSPGLAGGHNEQFF. CDR3 DNA: TGTGCCAGCAGCCCGGGACTAGCGGGGGGTCACAATGAGCAGTTCTTC. V usage is TRBV6-2 or TRBV6-3 and J usage is TRBJ2-1; 15 nucleotides match TRBD2. Per the germline V gene, CDR1 is MNHEY and CDR2 is SVGEGT. V was clipped by 6 bases and J by 5 bases; unmatched bases: 5. This CDR3 contains 16 residues.

This chain connects TRBV6-2 or TRBV6-3 to TRBJ2-6, with D possibly being TRBD2 (7 bases). This CDR3 is built from 16 residues. The V gene's germline CDR1 is MNHEY and CDR2 SVGEGT. V was trimmed by 8 bases and J by 0 bases, leaving 14 bases between them. CDR3 coding DNA: TGTGCCAGCCGGGGGGCCCTACTCTCTGGGGCCAACGTCCTGACTTTC. It yields the protein CASRGALLSGANVLTF.

This clonotype was counted between two and nine times. The genes are TRBV7-9 and TRBJ1-2; tentative D call: TRBD1 (5 bases). V lost 5 bases, J lost 5 bases, and 21 bases lay in between. The germline V gene has CDR1 SEHNR and CDR2 FQNEAQ (reference sequence). The CDR3 runs to 16 residues. The CDR3 DNA follows: TGTGCCAGCAGCCCATCCGGGGCCTCTCGAGGGTATGGCTACACCTTC. Protein sequence: CASSPSGASRGYGYTF.

The J gene is TRBJ1-1, the V gene TRBV29-1, with a weak D call TRBD1 (5 bases). V lost 2 bases and J 4 bases, leaving 11 bases between the germline ends. This CDR3 spans 13 amino acids. CDR1 and CDR2 (germline): SQVTM, ANQGSEA. The DNA for the CDR3 is TGCAGCGTTGAATGGCAGGGAGGCACTGAAGCTTTCTTT. Translating gives CSVEWQGGTEAFF. The full variable domain, in which reference TRBV29-1 and TRBJ1-1 provide the parts outside the CDR3, is SAVISQKPSRDICQRGTSLTIQCQVDSQVTMMFWYRQQPGQSLTLIATANQGSEATYESGFVIDKFPISRPNLTFSTLTVSNMSPEDSSIYLCSVEWQGGTEAFFGQGTRLTVV.

This clonotype was seen many times. Written as DNA, the CDR3 is TGTGCCAGTGGACAGGCCGTGGGGCAGCCCCAGCATTTT. Amino acids: CASGQAVGQPQHF. J is TRBJ1-5 and V is TRBV19, with 7 bases that match TRBD1. After removal of 8 bases from V and 7 bases from J, the junction contained 8 bases not matched to a gene. This CDR3 comprises 13 residues. Per the germline V gene, CDR1 is LNHDA and CDR2 is SQIVND (reference sequence).

The chain has TRBV7-2 and TRBJ1-2; no firm D call. The germline gives CDR1 SGHTA, CDR2 FQGNSA. This CDR3 has 16 amino acids. V dropped 5 bases and J dropped 0 bases, with 16 bases sitting between them. CDR3 bases: TGTGCCAGCAGCAACGCCTATCCCACTGCTAACTATGGCTACACCTTC. Translating gives CASSNAYPTANYGYTF.

This chain links TRBV11-2 with TRBJ2-1, with TRBD2 matching over 11 bases. Germline values: CDR1 SGHAT, CDR2 FQNNGV. Trimming at V came to 5 bases and at J to 2 bases, leaving 11 bases not matched to a gene. The length of the CDR3 is 18 residues. The CDR3 loop reads CASSDGLAGPGPYNEQFF. CDR3 bases: TGTGCCAGCAGCGACGGACTAGCGGGCCCGGGCCCCTACAATGAGCAGTTCTTC.

The chain employs TRBV3-1 and TRBJ2-1; D is unresolved. CDR1 is LGHDT, CDR2 YNNKEL, per germline (reference sequence). This CDR3 comprises 11 residues. Between the trimmed V and J ends, which lost 6 bases and 4 bases, there was a span of 4 bases. In nucleotides, the CDR3 is TGTGCCAGCAGACAGTACAATGAGCAGTTCTTC. Protein sequence: CASRQYNEQFF.